This record concerns one T cell receptor (beta chain) sequence. The antigen is unknown. Distinct nucleotide sequences in the sample also encode this CDR3. This sample stems from a study of graft-versus-host responses after intestinal transplantation. Study at large: Each recipient received anti-thymocyte globulin induction, then tacrolimus and steroids for two to three years. Whole-study findings and limits: The authors found GvH clones in recipient marrow, some appearing first in ileum or blood.

V dropped 5 bases and J dropped 4; count of bases not matched to a gene: 15. The CDR3 covers 17 residues. Looked up from germline, CDR1 is PRHDT and CDR2 is FYEKMQ (reference sequence). Assay used: immunoSEQ multiplex PCR; TCRdb lists only in-frame clones, some missing. Of about 97,000 clones listed, around 90% are singletons. This sequence was found in a human donor who was the organ donor for an intestinal transplant. This chain joins TRBV13 and TRBJ2-7; 9 bases agree with TRBD2. The specimen comprised unstimulated CD8+ T cells sorted from spleen or lymph node cells, sampled before transplant. The CDR3 sequence: CASSEQNLAGGEYEQYF. The CDR3 nucleotides read TGTGCCAGCAGCGAACAAAATCTGGCGGGAGGGGAATACGAGCAGTACTTC. Variable domain in full (rest from reference TRBV13 and TRBJ2-7): AAGVIQSPRHLIKEKRETATLKCYPIPRHDTVYWYQQGPGQDPQFLISFYEKMQSDKGSIPDRFSAQQFSDYHSELNMSSLELGDSALYFCASSEQNLAGGEYEQYFGPGTRLTVT.